This T cell receptor beta chain was retrieved from a study of persistence of HIV-infected CD4 T cells (dated by TCRdb to the early 2020s). Study-wide context: The median time the participants had spent on suppressive ART was over 7 years. Peripheral blood samples of up to roughly 180 mL were taken at multiple time points, with the exception of two participants who underwent leukapheresis at a single time point. Anti-CD3/anti-CD28 stimulation activated a higher proportion of cells, with a lower memory fraction, than antigen stimulation. The study isolated CMV- and HIV-1 Gag-responding CD4+ T cells from ART-treated individuals to examine antigen-driven clonal expansion of HIV-1-infected cells. Proviral sequencing was used to assess clonality among infected cells, whereas TCRbeta sequencing gauged the clonality of all cells within each sorted population. In the cross-participant TCR cluster analysis, 8 participants were included for CMV and roughly 7 participants were included for Gag. Beyond this particular receptor, the publication reports: The study involved few individuals and tested only a limited range of antigens. TCR oligoclonality correlated with proviral oligoclonality within the same sorted populations. Because the TCR analyses were done in bulk, restricting them to just the rare CMV-responding cells that actually carried HIV-1 proviruses was not possible. TCRbeta richness in CMV- and Gag-responding cells was significantly lower than in anti-CD3/anti-CD28-responding cells; CMV-responding cells had higher oligoclonality than CD3/CD28-stimulated and Gag-responding cells. Degenerate expanded CDR3beta sequences were enriched in antigen-responding cells, suggesting convergent selection of CD4+ responses to CMV and Gag.

About this clone itself: The antigen it binds to is not known. Per-base quality was not reported, and no clone a single base away is much larger than it.

The immunoSEQ hsTCRB assay version 4 in survey mode was used to sequence TCRbeta repertoires from genomic DNA. For TCRbeta sequencing, genomic DNA was diluted to around 11 ng/uL, with up to about 1 ug used per sample. Under the source paper's analysis protocol: TCRbeta data analysis was done in ImmunoSeq Analyzer 3.0, and diversity was calculated on productive nucleotide rearrangements. Using the Immunarch R package, lower-bound TCR diversity was estimated with the improved Chao index and clonality was estimated with the Gini coefficient. Different nucleotide rearrangements encoding the same CDR3beta amino acid sequence were treated as distinct clonotypes. TCRbeta sequences significantly enriched in antigen-responding cells relative to anti-CD3/anti-CD28-activated cells were identified by differential abundance analysis. Using predicted peptide-MHC specificity as the basis, GLIPH2 grouped TCRs into clusters, both for each participant individually and for the merged data sets that combined participants. TCRdb re-hosts the immuneACCESS table, in-frame sequences only. Its copies lack some clones; in the studies checked, an unresolved V gene accounts for under half of them, and the cause for the rest is not known. D and trimming come from the DNA, and the V and J calls and clone size come from that table. The sample yields under 50,000 clones; approximately 90% were counted once. The top ten clonotypes cover 1.8% of the sample.

The germline V gene gives CDR1 as SGHDN and CDR2 as FVKESK. Counted from cysteine to phenylalanine, this CDR3 has 15 amino acids. Only the CDR3 DNA stays, 45 bases, in frame from base 1. V loses 1 base of germline sequence and J loses 8 bases, and the interval between the two ends is 15 bases. This sample's treatment or condition label indicates: suppressive antiretroviral therapy. As a nonspecific positive control representing the CD4+ T cell repertoire, cells were stimulated with anti-CD3/anti-CD28 magnetic beads. Sorting of responding CD4+ T cells was based on upregulation of both CD40 ligand and CD69. Participants were HIV-1-infected adults who started suppressive ART during chronic infection. For at least 4 years, participants had undetectable plasma HIV-1 RNA, below 50 copies/mL. To be included, participants needed a CD4+ T cell count above 400 cells/uL and a positive CMV serology. Before stimulation, PBMCs were isolated using density centrifugation and then depleted of CD8+ T cells. For approximately 17 hours, the CD8-depleted PBMCs were stimulated with anti-CD28/CD49d costimulation, a CD40-blocking antibody, and enfuvirtide to prevent new infections. Cell sorting was performed on a Beckman Coulter MoFlo Legacy or XDP sorter, and dead cells were excluded with propidium iodide. Genomic DNA was extracted with the QIAamp DNA Mini Kit for samples above one million cells, otherwise with the Quick-DNA Microprep Kit.

Sequences were derived from CD4+ T cells sorted from PBMCs after approximately 19-hour stimulation, sampled from a patient who received antiretroviral therapy. This specimen's cell subset or site label, per the study, means: CD40L+CD69+ CD4 T cells responding to anti-CD3/anti-CD28 beads, representing the overall repertoire. This chain is built from TRBV14 and TRBJ2-4; the D segment could be TRBD2, given 6 matching bases. This receptor was identified in an adult man with HIV who was CMV-seropositive. The base sequence is TGTGCCAGCAGCCAAGCGGTTCCGGGGGTTGACATTCAGTACTTC. Protein translation: CASSQAVPGVDIQYF.